The 21 T cell receptor beta chains listed next were all sequenced from one sample in a study of a mutant IDH1 vaccine in newly diagnosed glioma (dated by TCRdb to the early 2020s). These receptors lack a known antigen. The library was obtained by the immunoSEQ multiplex PCR assay. Not all clones reach the TCRdb copy of this immuneACCESS table, which keeps in-frame sequences only. Checked studies attribute under half of the gap to unresolved V genes and leave the rest unexplained. Within this sample are about 54,000 clones, with around four fifths of them counted one time only. 3.5% to 5% of the sample goes to the ten largest clones. The sample's time point label is to be understood as: week 35, safety follow-up. Each vaccine dose, consisting of 300 ug of a 20-mer mutant IDH1 peptide in Montanide, was administered subcutaneously with topical imiquimod. The specimen was PBMCs, collected from a glioma patient whose treatment included an IDH1 peptide vaccine. The origin of the receptors is a woman between 18 and 29 years old with glioma.

This chain uses TRBV11-2 with TRBJ2-6; TRBD1 agrees at 7 bases. CDR1 and CDR2 (germline): SGHAT, FQNNGV. CDR3 size: 19 residues. Trimming cost V 4 bases and J 4 bases; bases outside gene matches: 16. In nucleotides, the CDR3 is TGTGCCAGCAGCTCCTACAGGGGCTCCACCTCTGCCGGGGCCAACGTCCTGACTTTC. Amino acid sequence: CASSSYRGSTSAGANVLTF.

The chain recombines TRBV6-6 with TRBJ2-5; D is undetermined. The CDR3 has 13 residues. Trimming cost V 7 bases and J 2 bases, with 11 bases left between them. The germline gives CDR1 MNHNY, CDR2 SVGAGI (reference sequence). CDR3 coding DNA: TGTGCCAGCATTGGAGAGAATCAAGAGACCCAGTACTTC. Encoded protein: CASIGENQETQYF.

The chain combines TRBV19 with TRBJ2-5; 7 bases line up with TRBD2. CDR1 is LNHDA, CDR2 SQIVND, per germline (reference sequence). The CDR3 is 14 residues long. V lost 1 base and J lost 1; bases outside the gene matches: 0. In nucleotides, the CDR3 is TGTGCCAGTAGTATAGGGGGGGGCCAAGAGACCCAGTACTTC. Translated, it gives CASSIGGGQETQYF.

This clone has just one count. The chain links TRBV7-2 to TRBJ1-5; tentative D call: TRBD1 (5 bases). This CDR3 has 13 residues. V lost 8 bases to trimming and J lost 2 bases, with 10 bases between them. The germline gives CDR1 SGHTA, CDR2 FQGNSA. The CDR3 spells CASSRDGNQPQHF. The CDR3 coding sequence is TGTGCCAGCTCCCGGGACGGCAATCAGCCCCAGCATTTT.

The rearrangement links TRBV2 to TRBJ1-6; 7 positions agree with TRBD1. Germline V gene lookup returns CDR1 SNHLY and CDR2 FYNNEI. The ends lost 6 bases at V and 6 bases at J; junction bases unmatched: 14. The CDR3 is 17 amino acids. The CDR3 DNA reads as TGTGCCAGCAGCGACCAGACAGGGAGATCTTCTAATTCACCCCTCCACTTT. Its translation: CASSDQTGRSSNSPLHF.

The CDR3 loop reads CSATGTTYTGELFF. In DNA, the CDR3 is TGCAGCGCCACCGGGACTACTTACACCGGGGAGCTGTTTTTT. V usage is TRBV29-1 and J usage is TRBJ2-2, with 7 bases that match TRBD2. The junction had 8 bases not matched to a gene; V was cut back by 7 bases and J by 3 bases. This CDR3 has 14 amino acids. Germline V gives CDR1 SQVTM, CDR2 ANQGSEA.

The genes are TRBV7-3 and TRBJ2-2; 7 nucleotides agree with TRBD1. The V segment lost 5 bases and the J segment 4 bases; nucleotides outside the gene matches: 4. The CDR3 runs 14 residues. CDR1 is SGHTA and CDR2 is FQGTGA in the germline V gene. The CDR3 loop is CASSRTGATGELFF. CDR3 nucleotides: TGTGCCAGCAGCCGAACAGGGGCCACCGGGGAGCTGTTTTTT.

The chain joins TRBV9 to TRBJ2-7, with D unresolved. Trimming pared 3 bases from V and 0 bases from J, leaving 4 bases between. There are 12 residues in the CDR3. CDR1 and CDR2 from the germline V gene are SGDLS and YYNGEE. The DNA for the CDR3 is TGTGCCAGCAGCGGCCCCTCCTACGAGCAGTACTTC. Translated, it gives CASSGPSYEQYF.

This rearrangement joins TRBV18 to TRBJ1-3, with a weak D call TRBD1 (5 bases). V was shortened by 3 bases and J by 0 bases, with 12 bases between the two germline ends. The CDR3 loop spans 16 amino acids. Germline V gene sequence: CDR1 KGHSH, CDR2 LQKENI. CDR3 DNA sequence: TGTGCCAGCTCACCGAGGGGCTTCGACTCTGGAAACACCATATATTTT. As protein: CASSPRGFDSGNTIYF. The whole variable domain, remainder taken from reference TRBV18 and TRBJ1-3, is NAGVMQNPRHLVRRRGQEARLRCSPMKGHSHVYWYRQLPEEGLKFMVYLQKENIIDESGMPKERFSAEFPKEGPSILRIQQVVRGDSAAYFCASSPRGFDSGNTIYFGEGSWLTVV.

As DNA, the CDR3 is TGTGCCAGTAGTAGGACAGGGATGGCCGGGGAGCTGTTTTTT. Residues: CASSRTGMAGELFF. The chain links TRBV19 to TRBJ2-2; TRBD1 agrees at 8 bases. Germline V gene sequence: CDR1 LNHDA, CDR2 SQIVND (reference sequence). This CDR3 has 14 residues. V trimming: 4 bases; J trimming: 6 bases; junction bases outside the gene matches: 4.

The chain has TRBV19 and TRBJ1-3; D call uncertain. The CDR3 contains 15 residues. Deletions cut 8 bases from V and 0 bases from J, with 14 bases between. CDR1 is LNHDA, CDR2 SQIVND, per germline (reference sequence). The CDR3 here is CASQPDAGSGNTIYF. The DNA for the CDR3 is TGTGCCAGTCAACCTGACGCCGGCTCTGGAAACACCATATATTTT.

This chain links TRBV29-1 with TRBJ2-2; 8 nucleotides align to TRBD1. The CDR3 extends over 14 amino acids. CDR1 and CDR2 from the germline V gene are SQVTM and ANQGSEA. J was trimmed by 1 base and V by 6 bases; bases with no gene match: 4. The CDR3, as DNA: TGCAGCGTAGGTGACAGGGGGAACACCGGGGAGCTGTTTTTT. Translating it yields CSVGDRGNTGELFF.

This clone was recorded only once. The V gene is TRBV4-1, the J gene TRBJ2-7; D might be TRBD1 (7 bases). Germline V gives CDR1 MGHRA, CDR2 YSYEKL. CDR3 length: 17 amino acids. V lost 1 base and J lost 2, with 18 bases in between. Here the CDR3 DNA reads TGCGCCAGCAGCCAAGGCCGGGGGACAGCCTTTACCTACGAGCAGTACTTC. Its protein product is CASSQGRGTAFTYEQYF.

The chain recombines TRBV5-1 with TRBJ2-1; D uncertain. The V and J ends lost 0 bases and 6 bases respectively, with 10 bases between them. The CDR3 covers 14 residues. Germline CDR1 SGHRS, CDR2 YFSETQ. The CDR3 region has the DNA TGCGCCAGCAGCTTGGGGTCTGTTCCCAATGAGCAGTTCTTC. Translation gives CASSLGSVPNEQFF.

This rearrangement joins TRBV6-5 to TRBJ1-1, with TRBD1 matching over 7 bases. The CDR3 contains 14 residues. The V segment lost 2 bases and the J segment 5 bases; nucleotides outside the gene matches: 5. CDR1 MNHEY and CDR2 SVGAGI come from the germline V gene. The CDR3 nucleotides read TGTGCCAGCAGTTACGGTCAGGGGGGTACTGAAGCTTTCTTT. Amino acid sequence: CASSYGQGGTEAFF.

The V gene is TRBV5-5, the J gene TRBJ1-1; D uncertain. This CDR3 is 13 amino acids long. V was trimmed by 4 bases and J by 2 bases, leaving 9 bases between them. Germline values: CDR1 SGHKS, CDR2 YYEKEE (reference sequence). The CDR3 bases are TGTGCCAGCAGCCCCGGGCCCAACACTGAAGCTTTCTTT. This translates into CASSPGPNTEAFF.

CDR3 loop: CASSIPQGANSNQPQHF. CDR3 sequence (DNA): TGTGCCAGTAGTATCCCACAGGGGGCAAATAGCAATCAGCCCCAGCATTTT. The rearrangement links TRBV19 to TRBJ1-5, with 9 bases fitting TRBD1. This CDR3 contains 17 residues. The germline V gene has CDR1 LNHDA and CDR2 SQIVND (reference sequence). V was pared by 3 bases and J by 0 bases, with 6 bases of the junction left unmatched.

The chain uses TRBV6-5 and TRBJ1-4, with TRBD1 matching over 8 bases. Germline assignment: CDR1 MNHEY and CDR2 SVGAGI. V was clipped by 1 base and J by 7 bases; unmatched bases: 5. The CDR3 extends over 15 amino acids. The chain's CDR3 is CASSYFSGGPEKLFF. The CDR3 DNA sequence: TGTGCCAGCAGTTACTTCTCAGGGGGCCCTGAAAAACTGTTTTTT.

The chain carries TRBV28 and TRBJ1-3, with D possibly TRBD1 on 6 matching bases. This CDR3 region has 14 residues. V was trimmed by 5 bases and J by 5 bases, leaving 13 bases between them. CDR1 MDHEN and CDR2 SYDVKM come from the germline V gene. CDR3 DNA: TGTGCCAGCAGTCCGACAGGAGGTAGAAACACCATATATTTT. It specifies CASSPTGGRNTIYF.

This clone turned up a few times. This rearrangement joins TRBV11-2 to TRBJ2-1, with 11 bases that match TRBD2. Germline lookup yields CDR1 SGHAT and CDR2 FQNNGV. The V segment lost 3 bases and the J segment 4 bases; nucleotides outside the gene matches: 2. The CDR3 is 15 residues long. CDR3 region: CASSFGLAGYNEQFF. The CDR3 DNA follows: TGTGCCAGCAGCTTCGGACTAGCGGGTTACAATGAGCAGTTCTTC. Drawing the rest from reference TRBV11-2 and TRBJ2-1, the complete variable domain is EAGVAQSPRYKIIEKRQSVAFWCNPISGHATLYWYQQILGQGPKLLIQFQNNGVVDDSQLPKDRFSAERLKGVDSTLKIQPAKLEDSAVYLCASSFGLAGYNEQFFGPGTRLTVL.

The rearrangement joins TRBV27 to TRBJ2-7; 10 bases align to TRBD2. CDR3 length equals 14 residues. Looked up from germline, CDR1 is MNHEY and CDR2 is SMNVEV (reference sequence). V was clipped by 6 bases and J by 5 bases; unmatched bases: 7. Written as DNA, the CDR3 is TGTGCCAGCAGGCCTAGCGGGAGCAGCAACGAGCAGTACTTC. This gives the protein CASRPSGSSNEQYF.